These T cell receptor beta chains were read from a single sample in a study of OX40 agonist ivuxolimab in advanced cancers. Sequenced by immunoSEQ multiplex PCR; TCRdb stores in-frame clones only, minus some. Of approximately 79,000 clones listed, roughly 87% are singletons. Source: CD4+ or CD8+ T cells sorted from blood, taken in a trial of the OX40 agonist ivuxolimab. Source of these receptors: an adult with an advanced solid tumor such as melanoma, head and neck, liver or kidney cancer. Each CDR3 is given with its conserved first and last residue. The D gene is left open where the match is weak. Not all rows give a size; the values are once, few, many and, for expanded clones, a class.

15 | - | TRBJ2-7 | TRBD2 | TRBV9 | TGTGCCAGCAGCGTATTCGGAGGCGGGGGAGCCGAGCAGTACTTC | CASSVFGGGGAEQYF
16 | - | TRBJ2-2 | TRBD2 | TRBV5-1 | TGCGCCAGCAGCCTACTAGCGGGAGGTAACACCGGGGAGCTGTTTTTT | CASSLLAGGNTGELFF
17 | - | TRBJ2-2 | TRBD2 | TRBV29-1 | TGCAGCGTTAAGACTAGCGGGAGGGATTCGAACACCGGGGAGCTGTTTTTT | CSVKTSGRDSNTGELFF
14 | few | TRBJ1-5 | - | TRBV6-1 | TGTGCCAGCAAGCGGGGGGGTTACAATCAGCCCCAGCATTTT | CASKRGGYNQPQHF
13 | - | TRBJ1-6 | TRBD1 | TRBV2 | TGTGCCGGATCTACAGGGGGCGCTTCACCCCTCCACTTT | CAGSTGGASPLHF
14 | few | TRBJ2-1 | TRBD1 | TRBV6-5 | TGTGCCAGCAGCCCCGGGACAGGGGGGTATGAGCAGTTCTTC | CASSPGTGGYEQFF
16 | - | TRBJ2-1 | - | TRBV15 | TGTGCCACCAGCAGAGTCCTGCCCCCATCCTACAATGAGCAGTTCTTC | CATSRVLPPSYNEQFF
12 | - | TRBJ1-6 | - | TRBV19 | TGTGCCAGTAGTCTGGGGGATTCACCCCTCCACTTT | CASSLGDSPLHF
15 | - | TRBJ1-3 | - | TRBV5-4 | TGTGCCAGCAGCTCCTCCCCCGGGCCAGGAAACACCATATATTTT | CASSSSPGPGNTIYF
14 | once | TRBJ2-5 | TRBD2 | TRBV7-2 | TGTGCCAGCAGCTTTCTAAGCGGGGGGGAGACCCAGTACTTC | CASSFLSGGETQYF
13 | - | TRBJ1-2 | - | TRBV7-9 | TGTGCCAGCAGCCCCGAGAGTAACTATGGCTACACCTTC | CASSPESNYGYTF
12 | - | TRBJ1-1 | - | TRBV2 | TGTGCCAGCAGTGAGATGAACACTGAAGCTTTCTTT | CASSEMNTEAFF
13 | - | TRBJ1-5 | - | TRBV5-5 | TGTGCCAGCAGCTTGGAGGGGTTGGGGCACCAGCATTTT | CASSLEGLGHQHF
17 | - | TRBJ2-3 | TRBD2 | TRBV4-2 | TGTGCCAGCAGCCAAACTAGCGGGGGGGCCTGGGCAGATACGCAGTATTTT | CASSQTSGGAWADTQYF
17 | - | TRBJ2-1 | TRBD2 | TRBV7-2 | TGTGCCAGCAGCCCTTGGGGACTAGCGGGAGGTCCCCCTAAGCAGTTCTTC | CASSPWGLAGGPPKQFF
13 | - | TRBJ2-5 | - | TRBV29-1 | TGCAGCGGAGACCTCCAGGGGCAAGCGACCCAGTACTTC | CSGDLQGQATQYF
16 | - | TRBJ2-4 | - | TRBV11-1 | TGTGCCAGCAGCTCCCAACAGGGTTTAGCCAAAAACATTCAGTACTTC | CASSSQQGLAKNIQYF
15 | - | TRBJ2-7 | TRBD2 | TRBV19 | TGTGCCAGTAGTAGAGGGGCTAGCGGGGCCTACGAGCAGTACTTC | CASSRGASGAYEQYF
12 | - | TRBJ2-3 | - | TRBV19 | TGTGCCAGTAGTATCGGCACAGATACGCAGTATTTT | CASSIGTDTQYF
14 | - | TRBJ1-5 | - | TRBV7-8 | TGTGCCAGCAGCCCCCGGGTTAGCAATCAGCCCCAGCATTTT | CASSPRVSNQPQHF
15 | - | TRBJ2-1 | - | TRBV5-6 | TGTGCCAGCAGCTTGGAGGGCGGGGACTACAATGAGCAGTTCTTC | CASSLEGGDYNEQFF
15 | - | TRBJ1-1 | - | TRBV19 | TGTGCCAGTAGTCTACGACCCGGGGGAAGGACTGAAGCTTTCTTT | CASSLRPGGRTEAFF
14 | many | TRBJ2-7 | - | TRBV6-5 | TGTGCCAGCAGTTACGGCCAGGGGAGTTACGAGCAGTACTTC | CASSYGQGSYEQYF
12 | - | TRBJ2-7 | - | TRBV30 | TGTGCCTGGAGTAAGTACGACAGGCGGCAGTACTTC | CAWSKYDRRQYF
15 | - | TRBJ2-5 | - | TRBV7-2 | TGTGCCAGCAGCTTAGAGCTATTGGTCCAAGAGACCCAGTACTTC | CASSLELLVQETQYF
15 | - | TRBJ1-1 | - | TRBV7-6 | TGTGCCAGCAGCTTAGATTGGGGGCTGGTCACTGAAGCTTTCTTT | CASSLDWGLVTEAFF
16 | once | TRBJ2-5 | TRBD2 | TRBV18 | TGTGCCAGCTCACCGACTAGCGGGAGAGTAGGAGAGACCCAGTACTTC | CASSPTSGRVGETQYF